This TCR beta chain derives from a study of T cell responses to AZD1222 COVID-19 vaccine. The CDR3 runs 15 residues. Germline V gene lookup returns CDR1 SGHTA and CDR2 FQGNSA. V lost 4 bases and J 6 bases, leaving 15 bases between the germline ends. Clones were sequenced by immunoSEQ multiplex PCR, and TCRdb holds only the in-frame ones, with some missing. The table shows about 130,000 clones, with approximately 90% occurring only once. The sequencing used peripheral blood, collected on day 0 of AZD1222 vaccination. The sequence was collected from an adult in good health. The chain joins TRBV7-2 to TRBJ2-2; no firm D call. In DNA form, the CDR3 reads TGTGCCAGCAGCTCGCTGGGCCTGGTCGCCGGGGAGCTGTTTTTT. Protein: CASSSLGLVAGELFF.